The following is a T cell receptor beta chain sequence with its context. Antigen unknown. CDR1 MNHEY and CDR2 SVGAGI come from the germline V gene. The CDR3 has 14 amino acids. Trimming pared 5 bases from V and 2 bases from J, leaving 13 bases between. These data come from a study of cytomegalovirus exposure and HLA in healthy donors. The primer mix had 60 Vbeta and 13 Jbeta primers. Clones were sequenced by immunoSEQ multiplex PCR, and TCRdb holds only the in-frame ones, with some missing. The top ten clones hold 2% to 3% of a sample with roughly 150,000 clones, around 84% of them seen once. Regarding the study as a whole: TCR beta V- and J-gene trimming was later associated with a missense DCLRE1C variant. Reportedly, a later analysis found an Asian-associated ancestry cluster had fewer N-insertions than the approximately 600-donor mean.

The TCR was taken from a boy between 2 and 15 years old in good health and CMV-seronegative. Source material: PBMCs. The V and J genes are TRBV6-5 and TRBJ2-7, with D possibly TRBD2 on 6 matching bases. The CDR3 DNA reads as TGTGCCAGCAGTCCTCGACTAGGCCCCTACGAGCAGTACTTC. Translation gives CASSPRLGPYEQYF.